This T cell receptor beta chain was sequenced in a study of T cell changes during pregnancy in multiple sclerosis. TCRdb's table, derived via immunoSEQ multiplex PCR, lists solely in-frame clones and lacks some. The sample includes 35,000 to 45,000 clones, roughly 90% of them seen just once. The CDR3 has 16 amino acids. The V and J ends lost 4 bases and 3 bases respectively, with 20 bases between them. CDR1 SGHRS and CDR2 YFSETQ come from the germline V gene. This sequence originates from a female donor with multiple sclerosis, enrolled in a pregnancy study. Material: CD4+ T cells from peripheral blood mononuclear cells, obtained before pregnancy. The chain links TRBV5-1 to TRBJ2-7; weak D call: TRBD2 (5 bases). The CDR3 loop reads CASSPRGGRADYEQYF. In DNA, the CDR3 is TGCGCCAGCAGCCCAAGAGGAGGTAGGGCTGACTACGAGCAGTACTTC.